The entry below describes one TCR beta chain. The data belong to a study of blood T cell repertoires in COVID-19. Study background: From the United States, Italy and Spain came samples of acute and convalescent COVID-19. PBMCs, B-cell-depleted T cells, or T cells provided the cDNA or gDNA that made up the material.

Authors' processing steps: From reference gene primer amplification, estimates of nucleated cell counts were derived. Clones were sequenced by immunoSEQ multiplex PCR, and TCRdb holds only the in-frame ones, with some missing. V and J calls and clone size are copied from that table; D and trimming were computed from the DNA. The sample includes some 290,000 clones, around 92% of them seen just once. Trimming shortened V by 5 bases and J by 6 bases, and 14 bases separated the two germline ends. Germline values: CDR1 SEHNR, CDR2 FQNEAQ (reference sequence). The CDR3 length is 14 residues. Individuals drawn from approximately 22 US areas were roughly 18 to 100 years old.

This rearrangement joins TRBV7-9 to TRBJ1-5; the D gene is possibly TRBD1 (6 bases). The sample taken for sequencing was PBMCs or T cells enriched from blood (not recorded which). This receptor was obtained from a woman under 40 who had recovered from COVID-19. The CDR3 sequence: CASSQETGSQPQHF. DNA of the CDR3: TGTGCCAGCAGCCAGGAAACAGGGTCTCAGCCCCAGCATTTT.